The next 3 T cell receptor beta chains were all read from a single sample in a study of identical twins. TCRdb reprocessed the 5' RACE reads via MiXCR and lists one record per CDR3 protein. The repertoire holds approximately 680,000 distinct CDR3 sequences, with less than 9% as singletons. These data were also filed under a second study, of yellow fever vaccine responses in identical twins.

Sequencing was done on a sample of PBMCs. Source of these receptors: a woman aged 18-30 years in good health.

This clonotype occurred many times. The chain is built from TRBV12-3 or TRBV12-4 and TRBJ1-2; D is ambiguous. This CDR3 has 13 residues. V was trimmed by 7 bases and J by 7 bases, leaving 16 bases between them. The CDR3 nucleotides read TGTGCCAGCAATTCAGACCGCGTAAGTGGCTACACCTTC. Translating it yields CASNSDRVSGYTF.

This clonotype was picked up many times. Its ends do not fully match the called genes, so a read error is possible. The chain links TRBV20-1 to TRBJ2-2; maybe TRBD1 (6 bases). The CDR3 runs 15 residues. The V gene's germline CDR1 is DFQATT and CDR2 SNEGSKA (reference sequence). The CDR3: CSAREDSGNTGELFF. CDR3 bases: TGCAGTGCTCGAGAGGACAGCGGAAACACCGGGGAGCTGTTTTTT.

The chain couples TRBV12-3 or TRBV12-4 to TRBJ2-5; a possible D gene is TRBD1 (6 bases). V was cut by 7 bases and J by 1 base, with 10 bases left in between. This CDR3 is built from 13 residues. Written as DNA, the CDR3 is TGTGCCAGCAACGACAGGTTCCAAGAGACCCAGTACTTC. Its protein is CASNDRFQETQYF.